This T cell receptor beta chain derives from a study of CD8+ T cells in alopecia areata. Study conclusions and caveats: The study also sequences resident alphabeta T cells of normal skin in scalp samples.

Treatment here: oral pan-JAK inhibitor, 5-10 mg twice daily. Investigators isolated RNA and reverse transcribed it into cDNA to act as the sequencing template. The repertoire was sequenced with immunoSEQ multiplex PCR; TCRdb's copy has only in-frame clones and lacks some. The sample includes under 350,000 clones, over 45% seen only once; the top ten take approximately 1.8%. To note about this clone: Its matching antigen is unknown.

V was trimmed by 0 bases and J by 5 bases, leaving 11 bases between them. The CDR3 sequence is 15 residues long. The V gene's germline CDR1 is MNHNY and CDR2 SVGAGI (reference sequence). This clonotype was obtained from a human donor with alopecia areata. The specimen comprised CD4+ T cells sorted from blood, sampled at week 24, from a patient treated with tofacitinib. J is TRBJ1-5 and V is TRBV6-6; possible D gene TRBD1, 5 bases. In nucleotides, the CDR3 is TGTGCCAGCAGTTACTCTGGGGCCCACGATCAGCCCCAGCATTTT. Translation gives CASSYSGAHDQPQHF.